This T cell receptor beta chain was recovered during a study of blood T cell repertoires in COVID-19. In the authors' workflow: Amplification with reference gene primers provided the estimates of nucleated cell counts. Assay used: immunoSEQ multiplex PCR; TCRdb lists only in-frame clones, some missing. From that table come the V and J calls and clone size; the DNA was used to work out D and trimming. The table shows about 230,000 clones, with roughly 83% occurring only once. CDR3 length: 14 amino acids. Losses at the gene ends were 4 bases for V and 7 bases for J; bases not matched to a gene: 3. Germline V gene sequence: CDR1 LGHDT, CDR2 YNNKEL (reference sequence).

Sequenced material: peripheral blood. This TCR was sampled from a woman in her seventies with active or convalescent COVID-19. The rearrangement uses TRBV3-1 (or the pseudogene TRBV3-2) and TRBJ2-7; 14 bases match TRBD2. CDR3 coding DNA: TGTGCCAGCAGCCGAGGGACTAGCGGGAGTGAGCAGTACTTC. Translation gives CASSRGTSGSEQYF.